This TCR beta chain stems from a study of early T cells in non-severe SARS-CoV-2 infection. TCRdb fed the 5' RACE reads into MiXCR, producing one record per CDR3 protein. This sample has 70,000 to 95,000 distinct CDR3 sequences; around a tenth occur once, and the top ten carry 4.5% to 5%. This CDR3 comprises 14 residues. Germline values: CDR1 GTSNPN, CDR2 SVGIG (reference sequence). This clonotype showed up just a few times. A read error may produce the germline difference seen at one junction end. The TCR originated in an adult who was a healthcare worker with PCR-confirmed SARS-CoV-2 infection or an uninfected control (not recorded which). The sample was whole blood. This chain connects TRBV30 to TRBJ1-5; possible D gene TRBD1, 5 bases. The DNA for the CDR3 is TGTGCCTGGAGTGGAACGACAGTTTTACAGCCCCGGCATTTT. Translation: CAWSGTTVLQPRHF.